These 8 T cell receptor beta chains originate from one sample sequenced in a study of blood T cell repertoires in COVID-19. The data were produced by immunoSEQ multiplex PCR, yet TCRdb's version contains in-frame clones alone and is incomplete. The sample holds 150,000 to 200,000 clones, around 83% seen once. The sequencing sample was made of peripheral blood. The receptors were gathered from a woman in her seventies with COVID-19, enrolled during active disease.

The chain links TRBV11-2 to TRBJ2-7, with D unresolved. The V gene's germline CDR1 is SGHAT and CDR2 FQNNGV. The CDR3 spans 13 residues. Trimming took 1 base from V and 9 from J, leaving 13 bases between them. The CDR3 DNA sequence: TGTGCCAGCAGCTTAGGTGCCTTCCGAGGGCAGTACTTC. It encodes CASSLGAFRGQYF.

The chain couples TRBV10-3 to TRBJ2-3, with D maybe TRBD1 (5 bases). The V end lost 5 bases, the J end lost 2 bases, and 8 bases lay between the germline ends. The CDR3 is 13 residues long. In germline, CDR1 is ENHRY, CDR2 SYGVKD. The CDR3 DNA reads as TGTGCCATCAGTTTACAGGTCACAGATACGCAGTATTTT. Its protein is CAISLQVTDTQYF.

The CDR3 nucleotides read TGTGCCAGCAGCTTCACTAGCGGGCGCGAGCAGTACTTC. Protein product: CASSFTSGREQYF. The chain employs TRBV9 and TRBJ2-7; 9 positions agree with TRBD2. Germline CDR1 SGDLS, CDR2 YYNGEE. The CDR3 contains 13 residues. The junction had 5 bases not matched to a gene; V was cut back by 4 bases and J by 6 bases.

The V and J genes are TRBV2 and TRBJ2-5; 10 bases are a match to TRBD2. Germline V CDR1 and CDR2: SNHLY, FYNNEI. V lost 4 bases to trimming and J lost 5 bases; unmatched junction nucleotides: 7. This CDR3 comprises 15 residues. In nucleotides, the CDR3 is TGTGCCAGCAGTGTCCAGCGGGGGGGTTGGGAGACCCAGTACTTC. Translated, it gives CASSVQRGGWETQYF.

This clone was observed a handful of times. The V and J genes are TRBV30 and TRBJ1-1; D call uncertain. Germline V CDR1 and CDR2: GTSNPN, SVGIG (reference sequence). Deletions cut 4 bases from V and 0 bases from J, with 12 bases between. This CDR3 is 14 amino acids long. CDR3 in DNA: TGTGCCTGGACCCTGGGAGGAATGAACACTGAAGCTTTCTTT. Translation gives CAWTLGGMNTEAFF.

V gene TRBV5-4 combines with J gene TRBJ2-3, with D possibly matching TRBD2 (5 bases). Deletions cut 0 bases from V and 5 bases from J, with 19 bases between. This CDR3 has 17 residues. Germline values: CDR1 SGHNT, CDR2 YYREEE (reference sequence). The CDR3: CASSLVSRARRGDTQYF. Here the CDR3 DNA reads TGTGCCAGCAGCTTGGTGTCCCGGGCGCGCCGGGGAGATACGCAGTATTTT.

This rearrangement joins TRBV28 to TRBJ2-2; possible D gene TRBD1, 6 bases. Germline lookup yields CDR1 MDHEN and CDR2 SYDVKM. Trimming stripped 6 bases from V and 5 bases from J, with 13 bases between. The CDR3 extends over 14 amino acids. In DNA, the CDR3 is TGTGCCAGCAGGATCGACAGGTATACCGGGGAGCTGTTTTTT. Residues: CASRIDRYTGELFF.

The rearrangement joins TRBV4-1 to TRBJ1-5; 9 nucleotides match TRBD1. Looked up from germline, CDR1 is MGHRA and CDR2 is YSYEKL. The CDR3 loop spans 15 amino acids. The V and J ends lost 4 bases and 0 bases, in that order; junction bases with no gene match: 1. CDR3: CASSRGQGSNQPQHF. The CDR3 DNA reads TGCGCCAGCAGCCGGGGACAGGGTAGCAATCAGCCCCAGCATTTT.